This T cell receptor (beta chain) was observed in a study of multiple sclerosis patients with progressive multifocal leukoencephalopathy. General study points: PML-onset expanded TRB clones were detectable before and during natalizumab therapy. Preferential TRBV-TRBJ pairings or common gene usage were not detected at PML.

Worth noting for this clone: Its cognate antigen is unknown.

Time point here: about 13 months of natalizumab therapy. The control group, sampled over time, had multiple sclerosis, received natalizumab and did not develop PML. T1 and T2 blood were collected at 6 and 12 months of natalizumab. Profiled with immunoSEQ multiplex PCR; TCRdb holds only in-frame clones, not every one. The table shows about 25,000 clones, with approximately 89% occurring only once. CDR1 is LGHNA and CDR2 is YSLEER in the germline V gene. This CDR3 region has 14 residues. Trimming stripped 1 base from V and 9 bases from J, with 15 bases between. The input for sequencing was PBMCs, taken from a patient treated with natalizumab. The chain carries TRBV4-3 and TRBJ2-5; D is perhaps TRBD2 (6 bases). This receptor was identified in a man aged 25-40 years with multiple sclerosis. The CDR3 region has the DNA TGCGCCAGCAGCCAAGTTCTGGGGCCGGGGGCCCAGTACTTC. It specifies CASSQVLGPGAQYF.